The rows below give T cell receptor beta chains drawn from one sample of a study of T cells in Graves' hyperthyroidism and ophthalmopathy. One entry per CDR3 protein, called by TCRdb with MiXCR from the multiplex PCR reads. The sample shows hundreds of thousands of distinct CDR3 sequences, around 15% of them seen only once. Sequencing was performed on blood. Receptors were obtained from a woman aged 18-29 years with Graves' hyperthyroidism. CDR3s include the opening cysteine and the closing phenylalanine or tryptophan. D genes are given only for firm matches. Not every row has a clone size; where given, it reads once, few, many or a size class.

j_call	d_call	clone_size	v_call	cdr3_nt	cdr3_aa
TRBJ1-4	TRBD1	few	TRBV20-1	TGCAGTGCTAGAGACCAGACAGGGGGCGACGAAAAACTGTTTTTT	CSARDQTGGDEKLFF
TRBJ2-6	NA	NA	TRBV9	TGTGCCAGCAGCGAGTCAAGGTCCCTCCCCTCTGGGGCCAACGTCCTGACTTTC	CASSESRSLPSGANVLTF
TRBJ2-1	TRBD1	NA	TRBV19	TGTGCCAGTAGTAACAGGGGCCCTTACAATGAGCAGTTCTTC	CASSNRGPYNEQFF
TRBJ2-5	NA	many	TRBV6-5	TGTGCCAGCAGTTACGGGGGCGGGGAGACCCAGTACTTC	CASSYGGGETQYF
TRBJ2-3	NA	many	TRBV20-1	TGCAGTGCTAGAGACGGGCAGGAGTTCACAGATACGCAGTATTTT	CSARDGQEFTDTQYF
TRBJ2-5	NA	many	TRBV20-1	TGCAGTGCTAGAGTGCGGCCAATCCAAGAGACCCAGTACTTC	CSARVRPIQETQYF
TRBJ2-3	NA	NA	TRBV30	TGTGCCTGGAGAGTTCCCCTACTCACAGATACGCAGTATTTT	CAWRVPLLTDTQYF
TRBJ1-5	NA	few	TRBV25-1	TGTGCCAGCAGTGGGCCCGGGCCCCAGCATTTT	CASSGPGPQHF
TRBJ1-2	NA	many	TRBV28	TGTGCCAGCAGTCTACCACCCCGGACCTCTGGCTACACCTTC	CASSLPPRTSGYTF
TRBJ2-3	NA	NA	TRBV24-1	TGTGCCACCAGTGATTTAGGAAAGGACCGAGATACGCAGTATTTT	CATSDLGKDRDTQYF
TRBJ1-4	NA	few	TRBV6-1	TGTGCCAGCAGCCCTACCTCGACGGGCATAAATGAAAAACTGTTTTTT	CASSPTSTGINEKLFF
TRBJ2-7	NA	many	TRBV18	TGTGCCAGCTCACCAGGGATGGCAGGAAGTAGCGAGCAGTACTTC	CASSPGMAGSSEQYF
TRBJ2-1	NA	many	TRBV20-1	TGCAGTGCTAGGGACTCCAAAAACTACAATGAGCAGTTCTTC	CSARDSKNYNEQFF
TRBJ2-7	NA	many	TRBV7-9	TGTGCCAGCAGCTCGCCTGGAGGGGGGCACGAGCAGTACTTC	CASSSPGGGHEQYF
TRBJ2-7	TRBD2	many	TRBV4-2	TGTGCCAGCAGCCGAGCGGGAGGGATGGAGGAGCAGTACTTC	CASSRAGGMEEQYF
TRBJ2-5	NA	NA	TRBV5-8	TGTGCCAGCAGCTTGGACGGTCTCGGAAGGACCCAGTACTTC	CASSLDGLGRTQYF
TRBJ2-3	NA	many	TRBV7-9	TGTGCCAGCAGCTTTCAGAGATCTAGCACAGATACGCAGTATTTT	CASSFQRSSTDTQYF
TRBJ1-5	NA	NA	TRBV12-3/TRBV12-4	TGTGCCAGCAGTTTCTTTCAGGGCGATTCTGGCAATCAGCCCCAGCATTTT	CASSFFQGDSGNQPQHF
TRBJ1-3	NA	many	TRBV11-2	TGTGCCAGCAGCTTTGCAGGGAGCGACTCTGGAAACACCATATATTTT	CASSFAGSDSGNTIYF
TRBJ2-1	NA	NA	TRBV12-3/TRBV12-4	TGTGCCAGCAGCCCATCGGGGGACTTCAACAATGAGCAGTTCTTC	CASSPSGDFNNEQFF
TRBJ2-3	NA	many	TRBV27	TGTGCTTCTGCCCGGGGACCTAGCACAGATACGCAGTATTTT	CASARGPSTDTQYF
TRBJ2-7	TRBD2	few	TRBV6-2/TRBV6-3	TGTGCCAGCATTCCACTAGCGGGAATCACCAGAGGAAACTACGAGCAGTACTTC	CASIPLAGITRGNYEQYF
TRBJ2-1	NA	many	TRBV3-1	TGTGCCAGCAGCCAAGCCGTCAATGAGCAGTTCTTC	CASSQAVNEQFF
TRBJ2-1	NA	many	TRBV20-1	TGCAGTGCTAGAACAACGGGACACCCCTACAATGAGCAGTTCTTC	CSARTTGHPYNEQFF
TRBJ2-1	NA	many	TRBV19	TGTGCCAGTAGTATACGTAGGGGCAATGAGCAGTTCTTC	CASSIRRGNEQFF
TRBJ2-3	NA	many	TRBV20-1	TGCAGTGCCCTAAGGGGGAGGGTCCCCATCACAGATACGCAGTATTTT	CSALRGRVPITDTQYF
TRBJ2-3	NA	few	TRBV29-1	TGCAGCGTCGCACAGGGAGGCCAAACAGATACGCAGTATTTT	CSVAQGGQTDTQYF
TRBJ1-1	NA	many	TRBV19	TGTGCCAGTACGGTTCGCGCGGGTAACACTGAAGCTTTCTTT	CASTVRAGNTEAFF
TRBJ2-7	NA	many	TRBV3-1	TGTGCCAGCAGCCAAGGGACGAAGATGAAGCAGTACTTC	CASSQGTKMKQYF
TRBJ2-7	NA	many	TRBV11-2	TGTGCCAGCAGCTCGGTGATGGTGACCTACGAGCAGTACTTC	CASSSVMVTYEQYF
TRBJ2-2	NA	many	TRBV29-1	TGCAGCGTTGAAGGGTCCACCGGGGAGCTGTTTTTT	CSVEGSTGELFF
TRBJ1-5	TRBD1	few	TRBV29-1	TGCAGCGTGGGGGACAGGAGCAATCAGCCCCAGCATTTT	CSVGDRSNQPQHF
TRBJ2-1	TRBD2	many	TRBV27	TGTGCCAGCAGTCGCTTTCCCGGGACTAGCGGGAAAGGAGGCGATGAGCAGTTCTTC	CASSRFPGTSGKGGDEQFF
TRBJ1-2	NA	few	TRBV20-1	TGCAGTGCTTCGTCGGGGCAGAACTATGGCTACACCTTC	CSASSGQNYGYTF
TRBJ2-7	NA	NA	TRBV28	TGTGCCAGCAGCCTTTGGTTTGGGGCAGACAAGGAGTACGAGCAGTACTTC	CASSLWFGADKEYEQYF
TRBJ2-1	NA	many	TRBV5-4	TGTGCCAGCAGATGGGTGGACGACAATGAGCAGTTCTTC	CASRWVDDNEQFF
TRBJ1-2	NA	many	TRBV10-1	TGCGCCATCTTACAGGCAGGGGCCAACTATGGCTACACCTTC	CAILQAGANYGYTF
TRBJ2-7	TRBD1	many	TRBV7-9	TGTGCCAGCAGCTCCGGGCCAGACAGGGCCGAGCAGTACTTC	CASSSGPDRAEQYF
TRBJ2-1	NA	NA	TRBV12-3/TRBV12-4	TGTGCCAGCAGAGAGCAACAGGGCTGGAATGAGCAGTTCTTC	CASREQQGWNEQFF
TRBJ2-1	NA	few	TRBV7-9	TGTGCCAGCAGCTCAGGGGGGGCTGGTAGGGAGCAGTTCTTC	CASSSGGAGREQFF
TRBJ1-1	NA	few	TRBV14	TGTGCCAGCAGCCAAGATATCCGTGGCAACACTGAAGCTTTCTTT	CASSQDIRGNTEAFF
TRBJ1-5	TRBD1	many	TRBV24-1	TGTGCCACCAGTCAGACAGGGCCCAATCAGCCCCAGCATTTT	CATSQTGPNQPQHF
TRBJ2-3	NA	few	TRBV3-1	TGTGCCAGCAGCCAAGATTCGACAGGGAGGACAGATACGCAGTATTTT	CASSQDSTGRTDTQYF
TRBJ2-1	TRBD2	NA	TRBV11-3	TGTGCCAGCAGCCCGCGGGGGCGCGGGAGGAGCTCCTACAATGAGCAGTTCTTC	CASSPRGRGRSSYNEQFF